The subject of this entry is one T cell receptor beta chain. These data are taken from a study of T cell responses to AZD1222 COVID-19 vaccine. V shed 0 bases, J shed 8 bases, and the junction held 4 bases outside the gene matches. CDR1 MGHDK and CDR2 SYGVNS come from the germline V gene. The CDR3 totals 15 residues. Repertoires were generated with immunoSEQ multiplex PCR, while TCRdb's copy carries only in-frame clones and drops some. The table includes roughly 120,000 clones, just over 85% detected once. The TCR comes from an adult who received the AZD1222 COVID-19 vaccine. This chain uses TRBV25-1 with TRBJ1-6; TRBD1 matches 7 bases. This sample comprised peripheral blood, obtained 28 days after the second AZD1222 dose. CDR3 region: CASSEYFQGDSPLHF. For the CDR3, the DNA is TGTGCCAGCAGTGAATATTTTCAGGGGGATTCACCCCTCCACTTT.